The 15 T cell receptor beta chains below come from one sample, sequenced in a study of CD8 T cells in ankylosing spondylitis (dated by TCRdb to about 2017). The study at large found these results: A TCR beta motif of about 8 highly homologous amino acid variants appeared characteristic of blood from ankylosing spondylitis patients.

The method was 5' RACE. Sequencing used an Illumina HiSeq 2500. In TCRdb, the public reads were trimmed at Q25 with fastp and aligned with MiXCR, with productive beta chains retained. Rows are unified per CDR3 protein, each entry keeping the most common DNA and genes. Here the sample has about 840,000 distinct CDR3 sequences; around 11% occur a single time. 0.51% of the sample goes to the ten largest clones. No antigen is known for these receptors. Sequencing was performed on blood, either unsorted or a sorted T cell fraction (not recorded which). These receptors came from a male donor with ankylosing spondylitis.

This clonotype came up once. This chain connects TRBV11-2 to TRBJ2-2; D is possibly TRBD1 (6 bases). V shed 3 bases and J shed 6 bases, with 17 bases lying between them. This CDR3 has 16 amino acids. Germline V lookup: CDR1 SGHAT, CDR2 FQNNGV. CDR3 sequence reads: CASSFPQGSRSGELFF. The CDR3 nucleotides read TGTGCCAGCAGCTTTCCACAGGGATCGAGGTCCGGGGAGCTGTTTTTT.

In its sample, this clonotype was seen a few times. CDR3 in amino acids: CASSPDRHQPQHF. The CDR3 nucleotides are TGTGCCAGCAGCCCCGACAGGCATCAGCCCCAGCATTTT. The genes are TRBV7-3 and TRBJ1-5, with a tentative D call TRBD1 (6 bases). V was pared by 5 bases and J by 5 bases, with 10 bases between. This CDR3 has 13 amino acids. Per the germline V gene, CDR1 is SGHTA and CDR2 is FQGTGA.

In this sample, this clonotype turned up many times. This sequence joins TRBV10-1 and TRBJ1-1; D might be TRBD1 (5 bases). This CDR3 contains 14 residues. Germline V gene sequence: CDR1 WNHNN, CDR2 SYGVQD (reference sequence). The V gene lost 0 bases and the J gene lost 5 bases, with 10 bases spanning the gap. CDR3 protein: CASSESQGWTEAFF. The CDR3 DNA is TGCGCCAGCAGTGAGTCGCAGGGTTGGACTGAAGCTTTCTTT.

This clonotype was observed a handful of times. The chain joins TRBV12-3 or TRBV12-4 to TRBJ2-7; tentatively, D is TRBD2 (6 bases). V was pared by 2 bases and J by 0 bases, with 14 bases between. This CDR3 has 16 residues. The CDR3 DNA follows: TGTGCCAGCAGTTTAACGGGAGCCCCTTACTCCTACGAGCAGTACTTC. Translation: CASSLTGAPYSYEQYF.

This clonotype was counted at least ten times. The gene calls are TRBV10-3 and TRBJ1-3; 10 bases match TRBD1. This CDR3 is 15 amino acids long. Germline lookup yields CDR1 ENHRY and CDR2 SYGVKD. V trimming: 4 bases; J trimming: 3 bases; junction bases outside the gene matches: 3. The CDR3 region is CAISVGQGFGNTIYF. CDR3 bases: TGTGCCATCAGTGTGGGACAGGGGTTTGGAAACACCATATATTTT.

The V call is TRBV3-1, the J call TRBJ2-7; possibly TRBD1 for D (5 bases). This CDR3 has 13 residues. Per the germline V gene, CDR1 is LGHDT and CDR2 is YNNKEL (reference sequence). Trimming pared 1 base from V and 5 bases from J, leaving 9 bases between. As DNA, the CDR3 is TGTGCCAGCAGCCAAGGGGGCAGCCACGAGCAGTACTTC. Translated, it gives CASSQGGSHEQYF.

This clonotype was detected a few times. The V and J genes are TRBV6-1 and TRBJ1-2; no clear D. V was pared by 7 bases and J by 4 bases, with 10 bases between. CDR1 is MNHNS and CDR2 is SASEGT in the germline V gene. The CDR3 contains 12 residues. CDR3 sequence: CASNRMGYGYTF. The CDR3, as DNA: TGTGCCAGCAACCGCATGGGCTATGGCTACACCTTC.

This clonotype has just a few counts. V and J are TRBV20-1 and TRBJ2-7, with 12 bases aligning to TRBD2. The CDR3 has 13 amino acids. Germline CDR1 DFQATT, CDR2 SNEGSKA (reference sequence). With 4 bases clipped from V and 4 bases from J, the junction kept 2 bases outside the gene matches. Written as DNA, the CDR3 is TGCAGTGCTAACCTAGCGGGAGGGTACGAGCAGTACTTC. It yields the protein CSANLAGGYEQYF.

The chain employs TRBV20-1 and TRBJ1-2, with a tentative D call TRBD1 (6 bases). Germline V gene data show CDR1 as DFQATT and CDR2 as SNEGSKA (reference sequence). The V end was cut by 4 bases, the J end by 8 bases, with 14 bases between. The CDR3 extends over 12 amino acids. In DNA form, the CDR3 reads TGCAGTGCTAACAGGGCAGTTGGCGGCTACACCTTC. Its translation: CSANRAVGGYTF.

The CDR3 loop reads CSAPGWAYEQYF. As DNA, the CDR3 is TGCAGTGCTCCCGGATGGGCCTACGAGCAGTACTTC. V usage is TRBV20-1 and J usage is TRBJ2-7, with no clear D. The CDR3 sequence is 12 residues long. CDR1 and CDR2 from the germline V gene are DFQATT and SNEGSKA (reference sequence). V was cut by 5 bases and J by 2 bases, with 10 bases left in between.

The V and J genes are TRBV2 and TRBJ2-5, with D possibly matching TRBD1 (6 bases). V was shortened by 7 bases and J by 3 bases, with 15 bases between the two germline ends. The CDR3 contains 14 residues. Looked up from germline, CDR1 is SNHLY and CDR2 is FYNNEI. The chain's CDR3 is CASTKTAGEETQYF. The CDR3 DNA sequence: TGTGCCAGCACTAAAACAGCAGGGGAAGAGACCCAGTACTTC. The complete variable domain, with remaining parts taken from reference TRBV2 and TRBJ2-5, reads EPEVTQTPSHQVTQMGQEVILRCVPISNHLYFYWYRQILGQKVEFLVSFYNNEISEKSEIFDDQFSVERPDGSNFTLKIRSTKLEDSAMYFCASTKTAGEETQYFGPGTRLLVL.

The chain is built from TRBV20-1 and TRBJ1-1; D gene ambiguous. Germline lookup yields CDR1 DFQATT and CDR2 SNEGSKA (reference sequence). This CDR3 is 13 amino acids long. The V and J ends lost 3 bases and 5 bases respectively, with 13 bases between them. This chain's CDR3 is CSARLGWRTEAFF. The CDR3, as DNA: TGCAGTGCTAGGCTAGGGTGGAGGACTGAAGCTTTCTTT.

This clonotype came up many times. The rearrangement joins TRBV7-2 to TRBJ2-2, with D tentatively TRBD1 (6 bases). V shed 3 bases and J shed 4 bases, with 12 bases lying between them. Germline V gene sequence: CDR1 SGHTA, CDR2 FQGNSA. This CDR3 is built from 15 residues. The CDR3 is CASSLAGTTTGELFF. CDR3 DNA: TGTGCCAGCAGCTTGGCCGGGACAACCACCGGGGAGCTGTTTTTT.

This clonotype has a handful of counts. V is TRBV19 and J is TRBJ1-2; TRBD1 agrees at 7 bases. V lost 5 bases and J lost 8; bases outside the gene matches: 11. From germline, CDR1 is LNHDA and CDR2 SQIVND (reference sequence). CDR3 size: 14 residues. The CDR3 bases are TGTGCCAGTAGTCCCCCCGACAGGGCTGGCGGCTACACCTTC. It is translated as CASSPPDRAGGYTF.

There are a few counts of this clonotype. The chain recombines TRBV28 with TRBJ2-3; 8 nucleotides line up with TRBD2. This CDR3 contains 16 residues. Per the germline V gene, CDR1 is MDHEN and CDR2 is SYDVKM. The V gene end was trimmed by 0 bases and the J gene end by 4 bases; junction bases not matched to a gene: 6. Here the CDR3 DNA reads TGTGCCAGCAGTTTATGGGGCGGGAGGCGGGCAGATACGCAGTATTTT. Translation: CASSLWGGRRADTQYF.